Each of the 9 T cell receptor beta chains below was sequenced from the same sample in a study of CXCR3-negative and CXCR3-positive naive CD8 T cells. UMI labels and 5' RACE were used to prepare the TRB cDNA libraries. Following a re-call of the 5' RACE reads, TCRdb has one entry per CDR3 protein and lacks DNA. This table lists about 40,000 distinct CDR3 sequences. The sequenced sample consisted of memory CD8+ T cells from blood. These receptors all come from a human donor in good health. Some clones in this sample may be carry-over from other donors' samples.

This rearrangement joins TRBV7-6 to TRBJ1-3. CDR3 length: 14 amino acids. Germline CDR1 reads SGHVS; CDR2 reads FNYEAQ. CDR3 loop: CASSLAPEGNTIYF.

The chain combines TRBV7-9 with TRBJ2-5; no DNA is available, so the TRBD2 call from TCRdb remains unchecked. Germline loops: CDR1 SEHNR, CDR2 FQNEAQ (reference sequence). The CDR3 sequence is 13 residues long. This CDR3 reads CASSFGRRETQYF.

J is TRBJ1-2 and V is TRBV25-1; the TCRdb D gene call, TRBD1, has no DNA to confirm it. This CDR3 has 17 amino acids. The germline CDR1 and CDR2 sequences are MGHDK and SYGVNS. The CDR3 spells CASSDSDRGRGNYGYTF.

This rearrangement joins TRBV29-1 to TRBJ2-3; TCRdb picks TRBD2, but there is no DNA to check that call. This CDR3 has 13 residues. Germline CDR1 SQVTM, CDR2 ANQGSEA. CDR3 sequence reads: CSVGLGRADTQYF.

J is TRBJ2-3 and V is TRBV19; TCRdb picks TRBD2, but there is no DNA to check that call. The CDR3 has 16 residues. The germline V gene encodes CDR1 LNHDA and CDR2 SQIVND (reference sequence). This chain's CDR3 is CASSIGAGGHTDTQYF.

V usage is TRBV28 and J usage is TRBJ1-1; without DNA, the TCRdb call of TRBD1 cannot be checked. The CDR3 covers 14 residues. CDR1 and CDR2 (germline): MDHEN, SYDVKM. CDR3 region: CASSFDRAYTEAFF.

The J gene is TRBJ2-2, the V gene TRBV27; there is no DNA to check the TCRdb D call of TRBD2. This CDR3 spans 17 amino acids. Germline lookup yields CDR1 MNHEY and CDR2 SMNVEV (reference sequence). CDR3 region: CASSDQAGGPSTGELFF.

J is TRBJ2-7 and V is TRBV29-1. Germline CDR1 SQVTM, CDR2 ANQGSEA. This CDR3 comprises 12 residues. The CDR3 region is CSAEGSSHEQYF.

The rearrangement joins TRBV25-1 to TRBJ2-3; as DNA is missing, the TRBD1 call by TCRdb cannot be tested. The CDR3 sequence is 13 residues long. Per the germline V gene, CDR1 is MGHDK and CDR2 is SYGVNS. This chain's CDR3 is CASGRTGADTQYF.